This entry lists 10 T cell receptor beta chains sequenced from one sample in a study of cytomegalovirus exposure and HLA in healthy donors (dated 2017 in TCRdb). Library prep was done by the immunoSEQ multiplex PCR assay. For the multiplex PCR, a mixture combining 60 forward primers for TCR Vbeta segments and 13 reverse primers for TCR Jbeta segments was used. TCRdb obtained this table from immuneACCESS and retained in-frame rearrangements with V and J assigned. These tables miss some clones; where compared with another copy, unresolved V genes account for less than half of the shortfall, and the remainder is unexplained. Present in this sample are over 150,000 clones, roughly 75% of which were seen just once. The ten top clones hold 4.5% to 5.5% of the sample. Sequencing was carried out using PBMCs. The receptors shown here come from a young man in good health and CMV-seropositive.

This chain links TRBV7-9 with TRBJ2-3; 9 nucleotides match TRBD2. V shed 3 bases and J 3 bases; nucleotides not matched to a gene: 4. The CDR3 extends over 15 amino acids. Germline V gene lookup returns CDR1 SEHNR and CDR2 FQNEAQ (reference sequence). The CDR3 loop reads CASSFIAGATDTQYF. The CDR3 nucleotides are TGTGCCAGCAGCTTCATAGCGGGAGCGACAGATACGCAGTATTTT.

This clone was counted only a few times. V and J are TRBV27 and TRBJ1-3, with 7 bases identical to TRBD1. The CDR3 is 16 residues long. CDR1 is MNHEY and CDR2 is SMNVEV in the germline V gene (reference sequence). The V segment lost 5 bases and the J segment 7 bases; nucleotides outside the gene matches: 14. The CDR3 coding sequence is TGTGCCAGCAGTCCGAATTTAGGGGGCTTCGGGAACACCATATATTTT. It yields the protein CASSPNLGGFGNTIYF.

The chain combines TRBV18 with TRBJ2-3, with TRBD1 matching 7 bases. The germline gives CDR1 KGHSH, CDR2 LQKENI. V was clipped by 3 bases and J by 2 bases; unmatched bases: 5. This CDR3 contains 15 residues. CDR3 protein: CASSPPGQLTDTQYF. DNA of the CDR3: TGTGCCAGCTCACCGCCGGGACAGCTCACAGATACGCAGTATTTT.

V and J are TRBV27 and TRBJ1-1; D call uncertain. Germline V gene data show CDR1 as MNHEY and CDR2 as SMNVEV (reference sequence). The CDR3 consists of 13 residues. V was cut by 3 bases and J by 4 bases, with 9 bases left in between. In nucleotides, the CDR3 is TGTGCCAGCAGTTTGCCGGGGATCACTGAAGCTTTCTTT. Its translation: CASSLPGITEAFF.

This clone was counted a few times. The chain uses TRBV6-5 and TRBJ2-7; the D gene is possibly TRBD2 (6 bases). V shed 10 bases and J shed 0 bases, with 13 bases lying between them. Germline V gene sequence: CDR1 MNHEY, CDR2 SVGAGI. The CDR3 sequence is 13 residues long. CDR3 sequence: CATGGVGSYEQYF. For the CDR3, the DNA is TGTGCCACCGGAGGGGTTGGCTCCTACGAGCAGTACTTC.

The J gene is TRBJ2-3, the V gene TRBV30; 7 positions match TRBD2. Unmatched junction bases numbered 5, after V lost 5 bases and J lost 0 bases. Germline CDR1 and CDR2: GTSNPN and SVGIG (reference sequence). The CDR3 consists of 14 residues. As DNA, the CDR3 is TGTGCCTGGGAGCCTAGCGGTAGCACAGATACGCAGTATTTT. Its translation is CAWEPSGSTDTQYF.

The CDR3 DNA reads TGTGCCAGCAGTCTCTCCGGGACAACCTATGGCTACACCTTC. Translated, it gives CASSLSGTTYGYTF. J is TRBJ1-2 and V is TRBV6-5; tentative D call: TRBD1 (6 bases). This CDR3 has 14 amino acids. Germline values: CDR1 MNHEY, CDR2 SVGAGI. V lost 5 bases and J lost 4, with 14 bases in between.

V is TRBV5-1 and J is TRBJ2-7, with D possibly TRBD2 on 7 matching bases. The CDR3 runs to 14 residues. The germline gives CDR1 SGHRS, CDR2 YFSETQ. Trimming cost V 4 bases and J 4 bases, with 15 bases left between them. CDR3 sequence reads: CASSTRGARYEQYF. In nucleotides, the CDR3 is TGCGCCAGCAGCACCCGGGGGGCTCGGTACGAGCAGTACTTC.

The CDR3 bases are TGTGCCAGTACACCGGGACAGGGCACTAACTATGGCTACACCTTC. Its protein is CASTPGQGTNYGYTF. The rearrangement links TRBV19 to TRBJ1-2; TRBD1 matches at 9 bases. This CDR3 has 15 residues. CDR1 is LNHDA and CDR2 is SQIVND in the germline V gene (reference sequence). V was pared by 7 bases and J by 0 bases, with 6 bases of the junction left unmatched.

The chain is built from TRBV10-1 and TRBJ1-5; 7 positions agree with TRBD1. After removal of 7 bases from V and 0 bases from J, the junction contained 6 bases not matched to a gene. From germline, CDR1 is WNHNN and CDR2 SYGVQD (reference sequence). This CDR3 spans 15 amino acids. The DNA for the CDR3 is TGCGCCAGCACCGGACAGGTGGATAGCAATCAGCCCCAGCATTTT. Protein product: CASTGQVDSNQPQHF.